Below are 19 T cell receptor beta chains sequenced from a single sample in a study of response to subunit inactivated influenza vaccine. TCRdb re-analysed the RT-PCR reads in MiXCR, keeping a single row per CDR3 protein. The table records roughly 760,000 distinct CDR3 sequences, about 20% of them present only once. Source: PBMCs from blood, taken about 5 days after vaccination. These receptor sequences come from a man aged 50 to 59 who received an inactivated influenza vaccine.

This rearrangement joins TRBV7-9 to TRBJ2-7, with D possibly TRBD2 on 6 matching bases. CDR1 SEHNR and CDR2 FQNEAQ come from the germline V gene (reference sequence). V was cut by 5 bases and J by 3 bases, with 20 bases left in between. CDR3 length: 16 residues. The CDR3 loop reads CASSRKPGLSFYEQYF. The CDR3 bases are TGTGCCAGCAGCCGAAAACCGGGACTGAGTTTCTACGAGCAGTACTTC. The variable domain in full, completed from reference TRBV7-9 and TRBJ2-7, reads DTGVSQNPRHKITKRGQNVTFRCDPISEHNRLYWYRQTLGQGPEFLTYFQNEAQLEKSRLLSDRFSAERPKGSFSTLEIQRTEQGDSAMYLCASSRKPGLSFYEQYFGPGTRLTVT.

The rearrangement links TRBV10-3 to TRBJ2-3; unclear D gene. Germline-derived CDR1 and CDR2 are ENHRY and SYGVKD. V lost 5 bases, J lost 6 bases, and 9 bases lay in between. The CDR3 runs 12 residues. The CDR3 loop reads CAISHAGDTQYF. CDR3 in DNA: TGTGCCATCAGTCATGCCGGGGATACGCAGTATTTT.

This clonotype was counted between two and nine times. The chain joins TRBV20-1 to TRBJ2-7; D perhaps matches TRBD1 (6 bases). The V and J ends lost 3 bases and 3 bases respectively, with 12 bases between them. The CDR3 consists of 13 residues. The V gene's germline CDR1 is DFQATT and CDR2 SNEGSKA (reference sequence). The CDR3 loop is CSASRGQFYEQYF. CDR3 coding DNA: TGCAGTGCTAGTCGTGGACAGTTCTACGAGCAGTACTTC.

CDR3 coding DNA: TGCGCCAGCAGCCAAGGGACAGGGTTCTACTCTGGGGCCAACGTCCTGACTTTC. Translation gives CASSQGTGFYSGANVLTF. The V gene is TRBV4-1, the J gene TRBJ2-6, with 8 bases fitting TRBD1. The V segment lost 1 base and the J segment 0 bases; nucleotides outside the gene matches: 5. This CDR3 has 18 residues. Looked up from germline, CDR1 is MGHRA and CDR2 is YSYEKL.

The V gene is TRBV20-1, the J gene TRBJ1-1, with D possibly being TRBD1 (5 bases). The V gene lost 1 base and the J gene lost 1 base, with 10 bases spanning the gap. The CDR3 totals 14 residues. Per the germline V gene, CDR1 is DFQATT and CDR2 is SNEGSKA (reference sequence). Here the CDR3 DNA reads TGCAGTGCTAGAGGGGGCAGGAGGAACACTGAAGCTTTCTTT. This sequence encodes CSARGGRRNTEAFF.

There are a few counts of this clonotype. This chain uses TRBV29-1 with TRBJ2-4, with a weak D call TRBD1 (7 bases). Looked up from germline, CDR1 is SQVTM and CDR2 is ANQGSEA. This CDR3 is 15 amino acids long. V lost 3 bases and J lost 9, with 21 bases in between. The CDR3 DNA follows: TGCAGCGTTGATGAGGCAGGGGGGATGGACGGCATTCAGTACTTC. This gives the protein CSVDEAGGMDGIQYF.

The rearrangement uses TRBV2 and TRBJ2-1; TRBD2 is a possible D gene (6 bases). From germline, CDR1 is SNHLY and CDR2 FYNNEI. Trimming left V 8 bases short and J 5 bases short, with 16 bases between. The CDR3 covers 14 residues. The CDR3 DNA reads TGTGCCAGCCTCCACCGGCGGGGCAACAATGAGCAGTTCTTC. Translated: CASLHRRGNNEQFF.

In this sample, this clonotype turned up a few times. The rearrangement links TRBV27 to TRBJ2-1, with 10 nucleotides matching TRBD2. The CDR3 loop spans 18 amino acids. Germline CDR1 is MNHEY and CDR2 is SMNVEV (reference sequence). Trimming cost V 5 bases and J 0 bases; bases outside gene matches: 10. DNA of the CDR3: TGTGCCAGCAGTAAAAGACTAGCGGGTGTGAGCTCCTACAATGAGCAGTTCTTC. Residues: CASSKRLAGVSSYNEQFF.

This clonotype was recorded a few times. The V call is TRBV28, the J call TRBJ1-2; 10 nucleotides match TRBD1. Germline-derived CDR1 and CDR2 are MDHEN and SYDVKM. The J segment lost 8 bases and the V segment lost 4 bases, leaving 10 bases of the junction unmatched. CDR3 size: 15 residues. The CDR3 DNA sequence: TGTGCCAGCAGTTCTCCCGGGACAGGGGTCAGGGGCTACACCTTC. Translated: CASSSPGTGVRGYTF.

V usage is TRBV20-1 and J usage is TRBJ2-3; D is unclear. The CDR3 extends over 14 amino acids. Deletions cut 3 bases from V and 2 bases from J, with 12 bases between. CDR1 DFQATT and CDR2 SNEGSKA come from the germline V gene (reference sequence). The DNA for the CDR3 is TGCAGTGCTAGCCCCGGAACCAACACAGATACGCAGTATTTT. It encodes CSASPGTNTDTQYF.

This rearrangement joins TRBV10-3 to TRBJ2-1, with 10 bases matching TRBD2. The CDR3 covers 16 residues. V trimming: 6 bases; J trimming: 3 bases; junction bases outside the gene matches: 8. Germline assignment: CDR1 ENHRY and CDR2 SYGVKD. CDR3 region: CAIRTTGTSVYNEQFF. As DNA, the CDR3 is TGTGCCATCAGAACTACCGGGACTAGCGTCTACAATGAGCAGTTCTTC.

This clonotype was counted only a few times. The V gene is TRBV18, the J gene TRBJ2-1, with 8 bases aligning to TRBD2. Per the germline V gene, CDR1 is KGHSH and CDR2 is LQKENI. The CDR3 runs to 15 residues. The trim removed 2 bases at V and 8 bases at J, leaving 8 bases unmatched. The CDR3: CASSPSLSGGDEQFF. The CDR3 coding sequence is TGTGCCAGCTCACCAAGTCTCAGCGGGGGCGATGAGCAGTTCTTC.

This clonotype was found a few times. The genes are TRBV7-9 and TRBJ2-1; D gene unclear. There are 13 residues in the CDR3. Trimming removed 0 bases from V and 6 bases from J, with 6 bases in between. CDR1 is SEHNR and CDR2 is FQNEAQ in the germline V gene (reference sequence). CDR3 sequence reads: CASSLASRNEQFF. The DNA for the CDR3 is TGTGCCAGCAGCTTAGCGTCCCGCAATGAGCAGTTCTTC.

In nucleotides, the CDR3 is TGTGCCAGTCAAGAGACAGGGGGCGCGGAGACCCAGTACTTC. It specifies CASQETGGAETQYF. The chain links TRBV19 to TRBJ2-5; TRBD1 agrees at 10 bases. Germline-derived CDR1 and CDR2 are LNHDA and SQIVND (reference sequence). J lost 5 bases, V lost 8 bases, and 8 bases had no gene match. The CDR3 sequence is 14 residues long.

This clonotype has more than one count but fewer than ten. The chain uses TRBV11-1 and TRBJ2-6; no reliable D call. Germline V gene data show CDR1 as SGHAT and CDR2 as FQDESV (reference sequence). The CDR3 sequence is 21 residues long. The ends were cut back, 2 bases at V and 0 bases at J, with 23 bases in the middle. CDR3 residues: CASSLSVLGRNTFSGANVLTF. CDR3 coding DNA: TGTGCCAGCAGCTTATCAGTTCTCGGACGGAATACTTTCTCTGGGGCCAACGTCCTGACTTTC.

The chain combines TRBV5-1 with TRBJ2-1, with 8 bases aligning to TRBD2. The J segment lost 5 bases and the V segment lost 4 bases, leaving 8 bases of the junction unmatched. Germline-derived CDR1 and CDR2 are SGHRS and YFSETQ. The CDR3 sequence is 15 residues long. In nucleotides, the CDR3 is TGCGCCAGCAGCAGGACTAGCCAGTCCCACAATGAGCAGTTCTTC. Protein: CASSRTSQSHNEQFF.

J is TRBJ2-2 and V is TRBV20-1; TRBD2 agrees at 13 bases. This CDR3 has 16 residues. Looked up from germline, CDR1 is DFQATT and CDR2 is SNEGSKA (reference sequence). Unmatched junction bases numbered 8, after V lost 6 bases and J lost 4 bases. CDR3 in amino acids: CSAAGLAGAGTGELFF. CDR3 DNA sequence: TGCAGTGCAGCAGGACTAGCGGGAGCGGGCACCGGGGAGCTGTTTTTT.

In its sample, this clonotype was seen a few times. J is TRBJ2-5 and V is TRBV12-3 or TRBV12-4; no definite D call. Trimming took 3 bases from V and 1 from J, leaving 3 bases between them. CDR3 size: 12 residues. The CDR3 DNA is TGTGCCAGCAGTTTTGTCCAAGAGACCCAGTACTTC. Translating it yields CASSFVQETQYF.

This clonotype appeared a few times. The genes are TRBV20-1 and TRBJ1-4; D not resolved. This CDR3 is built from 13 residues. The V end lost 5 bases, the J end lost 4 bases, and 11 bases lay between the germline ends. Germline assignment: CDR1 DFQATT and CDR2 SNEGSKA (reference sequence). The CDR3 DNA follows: TGCAGTGCTTTTGGCGGGGTTAATGAAAAACTGTTTTTT. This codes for CSAFGGVNEKLFF.